The text below deals with one T cell receptor beta chain. Its antigen is not known. The CDR3 sequence is 15 residues long. Germline V lookup: CDR1 SGHRS, CDR2 YFSETQ. Trimming removed 5 bases at V and 8 bases at J, with 17 bases between. The authors used template switching to add a universal primer site and gave cDNA unique molecular identifiers. TCRdb reprocessed the 5' RACE reads with MiXCR, giving one entry per CDR3 protein. The sample has around 250,000 distinct CDR3 sequences, about 12% seen once. The record originates from a study of identical twins. General study points: Twin-shared out-of-frame alpha sequences showed excess low generation probability. Carriage of fewer insertions was seen in abundant cord blood beta clonotypes, whereas memory repertoires showed none.

The sample was also linked to a second study, of yellow fever vaccine responses in identical twins.

The chain joins TRBV5-1 to TRBJ1-6; tentatively, D is TRBD1 (5 bases). Sequencing was carried out using memory (CD45RO+) T cells sorted from blood. This TCR was sampled from a woman in her late teens or twenties in good health. CDR3 DNA sequence: TGCGCCAGCAGGGGGGACTTAGTAGTTGATTCACCCCTCCACTTT. It translates to CASRGDLVVDSPLHF.